The 5 T cell receptor beta chains given below trace back to one sample, sequenced in a study of OX40 agonist ivuxolimab in advanced cancers. Profiled with immunoSEQ multiplex PCR; TCRdb holds only in-frame clones, not every one. Found here are 30,000 to 35,000 clones, 84% of them singletons; the top ten hold over 1.5%. The sample was CD4+ or CD8+ T cells sorted from blood, taken in a trial of the OX40 agonist ivuxolimab. The origin of the receptors is an adult with an advanced solid tumor such as melanoma, head and neck, liver or kidney cancer.

This chain connects TRBV7-9 to TRBJ1-1, with D possibly being TRBD1 (5 bases). Trimming shortened V by 2 bases and J by 6 bases, and 16 bases separated the two germline ends. The CDR3 length is 15 residues. Germline-derived CDR1 and CDR2 are SEHNR and FQNEAQ (reference sequence). CDR3 DNA sequence: TGTGCCAGCAGCTTACGTACCCAGGGTTTTCCTGAAGCTTTCTTT. Protein sequence: CASSLRTQGFPEAFF.

For this clone: One junction end disagrees with the germline gene, perhaps due to a read error. V and J are TRBV7-7 and TRBJ2-2; no clear D. The CDR3 has 16 amino acids. In germline, CDR1 is SSHAT, CDR2 FNYEAQ (reference sequence). CDR3 protein: CASSADSGRNTGELFF. The CDR3 region has the DNA TGTGCTAGCAGCGCAGACTCGGGTCGGAACACCGGGGAGCTGTTTTTT.

The V gene is TRBV6-5, the J gene TRBJ1-2, with TRBD1 matching over 7 bases. The germline V gene encodes CDR1 MNHEY and CDR2 SVGAGI. The CDR3 is 13 amino acids. The V segment lost 2 bases and the J segment 10 bases; nucleotides outside the gene matches: 7. CDR3 DNA: TGTGCCAGCAGTTACGGTGGGACAGCTCACTACACCTTC. Amino acid sequence: CASSYGGTAHYTF.

The CDR3 DNA is TGTGCCAGCTCAAAGGGACAGGAGGCGTACGAGCAGTACTTC. Translation: CASSKGQEAYEQYF. The rearrangement uses TRBV18 and TRBJ2-7, with 8 nucleotides matching TRBD1. Germline V gene sequence: CDR1 KGHSH, CDR2 LQKENI. This CDR3 comprises 14 residues. Germline trimming cut 5 bases from V and 4 bases from J; bases unmatched to any gene: 7.

The chain recombines TRBV9 with TRBJ2-7; D is undetermined. In germline, CDR1 is SGDLS, CDR2 YYNGEE. The CDR3 covers 13 residues. V dropped 2 bases and J dropped 4 bases, with 10 bases sitting between them. CDR3 coding DNA: TGTGCCAGCAGCGTCGTCATAAATTACGAGCAGTACTTC. Its translation: CASSVVINYEQYF.